The clone carrying this TCR beta chain was observed once. The data derive from a study of blood T cell repertoires in COVID-19. Produced via immunoSEQ multiplex PCR; TCRdb's table is partial and in-frame only. The sample lists about 400,000 clones, roughly 87% occurring once. From germline, CDR1 is SGHAT and CDR2 FQNNGV. This CDR3 spans 15 amino acids. J lost 6 bases, V lost 3 bases, and 8 bases had no gene match. Each recovered donor of Cohort 3 presented with two negative PCRs, clearance, or symptom resolution. V usage is TRBV11-2 and J usage is TRBJ2-3, with 8 nucleotides matching TRBD1. What was sequenced was PBMCs or T cells enriched from blood (not recorded which). The TCR sequence derives from a woman between 25 and 40 years old who had recovered from COVID-19. CDR3 sequence: CASSFRQGLEDTQYF. The CDR3, as DNA: TGTGCCAGCAGCTTCCGACAGGGGTTGGAGGATACGCAGTATTTT.